The 6 T cell receptor beta chains below come from one sample, sequenced in a study of T cells in Graves' hyperthyroidism and ophthalmopathy. RNA transcripts provided the source from which TCR beta CDR3 regions were amplified. During a first-round RT-PCR of the TCR CDR3, the HTBI primer set was used. TCRdb re-derived calls from the multiplex PCR reads in MiXCR, one entry per CDR3 protein. The sample has about 210,000 distinct CDR3 sequences, about 15% seen once; the top ten hold roughly 50%. Source material: blood. The receptors were gathered from a man aged 45 to 65 with Graves' hyperthyroidism.

This clonotype has a count of ten or more. V gene TRBV20-1 combines with J gene TRBJ1-1, with 7 bases that match TRBD1. Germline-derived CDR1 and CDR2 are DFQATT and SNEGSKA (reference sequence). The CDR3 totals 12 residues. The trim removed 2 bases at V and 3 bases at J, leaving 0 bases unmatched. As DNA, the CDR3 is TGCAGTGCTAGACAGGGGGACACTGAAGCTTTCTTT. It translates to CSARQGDTEAFF.

This clonotype was counted at least ten times. The genes are TRBV18 and TRBJ2-7; D gene ambiguous. Trimming took 2 bases from V and 5 from J, leaving 4 bases between them. The CDR3 extends over 11 amino acids. Germline V gives CDR1 KGHSH, CDR2 LQKENI. The CDR3 DNA reads TGTGCCAGCTCACCAGGGCACGAGCAGTACTTC. This sequence encodes CASSPGHEQYF.

This clonotype was recorded at least ten times. The genes are TRBV11-2 and TRBJ2-1, with D unclear. Trimming took 2 bases from V and 2 from J, leaving 13 bases between them. Germline V CDR1 and CDR2: SGHAT, FQNNGV. There are 16 residues in the CDR3. CDR3 protein: CASSLSGGRPYNEQFF. The CDR3 DNA sequence: TGTGCCAGCAGCTTATCGGGTGGCCGACCCTACAATGAGCAGTTCTTC.

This clonotype was counted ten times or more. This chain joins TRBV20-1 and TRBJ1-2, with 9 bases fitting TRBD1. Germline CDR1 and CDR2: DFQATT and SNEGSKA (reference sequence). V dropped 1 base and J dropped 4; count of bases not matched to a gene: 1. The CDR3 is 13 residues long. The CDR3 DNA reads as TGCAGTGCTAGAGCGACAGGGGGCTATGGCTACACCTTC. Translating gives CSARATGGYGYTF.

The V and J genes are TRBV28 and TRBJ2-1; TRBD2 aligns across 13 bases. Trimming at V came to 0 bases and at J to 6 bases, leaving 5 bases not matched to a gene. From germline, CDR1 is MDHEN and CDR2 SYDVKM. The CDR3 runs to 17 residues. The CDR3 bases are TGTGCCAGCAGTTTATGGTCGGGACTAGCGGGACTCAATGAGCAGTTCTTC. Residues: CASSLWSGLAGLNEQFF.

The chain uses TRBV4-3 and TRBJ1-2, with D possibly TRBD1 on 5 matching bases. The length of the CDR3 is 15 residues. Germline CDR1 and CDR2: LGHNA and YSLEER. V was trimmed by 0 bases and J by 0 bases, leaving 8 bases between them. The DNA for the CDR3 is TGCGCCAGCAGCCAAGAAGCAGGGACTAACTATGGCTACACCTTC. It encodes CASSQEAGTNYGYTF.